The 23 T cell receptor beta chains below come from one sample, sequenced in a study of T cell changes during pregnancy in multiple sclerosis. TCRdb keeps only in-frame clones here, not all; method: immunoSEQ multiplex PCR. The sample includes tens of thousands of clones, about nine tenths of them seen just once. The source material was CD4+ T cells from peripheral blood mononuclear cells, sampled in the first trimester of pregnancy. These receptors came from a female donor with multiple sclerosis, enrolled in a pregnancy study.

J is TRBJ1-2 and V is TRBV2, with a tentative D call TRBD1 (6 bases). The V and J ends lost 5 bases and 3 bases respectively, with 7 bases between them. Germline CDR1 and CDR2: SNHLY and FYNNEI. The CDR3 totals 12 residues. The CDR3 DNA reads TGTGCCAGCAGTACAGGGTACTATGGCTACACCTTC. It translates to CASSTGYYGYTF.

The chain employs TRBV13 and TRBJ1-1, with 7 nucleotides matching TRBD1. CDR3 length equals 14 residues. The V segment lost 5 bases and the J segment 4 bases; nucleotides outside the gene matches: 7. Germline V gene data show CDR1 as PRHDT and CDR2 as FYEKMQ (reference sequence). The DNA of the CDR3 is TGTGCCAGCAGCCCGAGACAGGGTGCCACTGAAGCTTTCTTT. Translation gives CASSPRQGATEAFF.

The gene calls are TRBV10-2 and TRBJ1-5; a weak D match, TRBD1 (5 bases). From germline, CDR1 is WSHSY and CDR2 SAAADI. Trimming took off 0 bases at V and 1 base at J, with 13 bases between the two ends. This CDR3 is 17 amino acids long. The CDR3 is CASSESLGLPSNQPQHF. The CDR3 nucleotides are TGCGCCAGCAGTGAGTCTTTGGGGCTCCCCAGCAATCAGCCCCAGCATTTT.

The chain combines TRBV15 with TRBJ2-5, with D uncertain. V was pared by 3 bases and J by 5 bases, with 4 bases between. CDR3 size: 11 residues. The germline gives CDR1 LNHNV, CDR2 YYDKDF (reference sequence). The CDR3 DNA is TGTGCCACCAGCAGGACTGAGACCCAGTACTTC. Residues: CATSRTETQYF.

This sequence joins TRBV7-2 and TRBJ1-1; D is ambiguous. This CDR3 contains 15 residues. Germline values: CDR1 SGHTA, CDR2 FQGNSA. Trimming left V 1 base short and J 3 bases short, with 12 bases between. The CDR3 DNA reads TGTGCCAGCAGCTTAGACCGCTCGAGCTACACTGAAGCTTTCTTT. This codes for CASSLDRSSYTEAFF.

The chain has TRBV14 and TRBJ2-7; TRBD1 aligns across 7 bases. The trim removed 3 bases at V and 9 bases at J, leaving 14 bases unmatched. Germline CDR1 is SGHDN and CDR2 is FVKESK. The CDR3 is made up of 15 amino acids. The CDR3 spells CASSQIDRAPLGQYF. The CDR3 bases are TGTGCCAGCAGCCAGATAGACAGGGCCCCTTTAGGGCAGTACTTC.

This clone is a singleton in its sample. This chain uses TRBV28 with TRBJ2-2; 9 nucleotides match TRBD1. Trimming took 5 bases from V and 6 from J; bases not matched to a gene: 10. The germline V gene has CDR1 MDHEN and CDR2 SYDVKM. This CDR3 has 16 residues. The DNA for the CDR3 is TGTGCCAGCAGTGTGCCCGGGACAGGGTTGGCCGGGGAGCTGTTTTTT. Translating it yields CASSVPGTGLAGELFF. The full variable domain, in which reference TRBV28 and TRBJ2-2 provide the parts outside the CDR3, is DVKVTQSSRYLVKRTGEKVFLECVQDMDHENMFWYRQDPGLGLRLIYFSYDVKMKEKGDIPEGYSVSREKKERFSLILESASTNQTSMYLCASSVPGTGLAGELFFGEGSRLTVL.

Here the CDR3 reads CASAGLRNEQFF. Here the CDR3 DNA reads TGTGCCAGCGCAGGGCTCCGGAATGAGCAGTTCTTC. The chain uses TRBV27 and TRBJ2-1; maybe TRBD1 (5 bases). Germline V gene data show CDR1 as MNHEY and CDR2 as SMNVEV (reference sequence). This CDR3 spans 12 amino acids. Trimming stripped 8 bases from V and 7 bases from J, with 12 bases between.

This chain links TRBV7-9 with TRBJ2-7; 12 nucleotides line up with TRBD2. The CDR3 has 17 residues. CDR1 and CDR2 (germline): SEHNR, FQNEAQ (reference sequence). J gave up 3 bases and V 4 bases, and 10 bases lay outside the gene matches. CDR3 in amino acids: CASSYSELAGGFYEQYF. CDR3 nucleotide sequence: TGTGCCAGCAGCTATTCCGAACTAGCGGGAGGTTTCTACGAGCAGTACTTC.

The V gene is TRBV5-1, the J gene TRBJ2-7, with D perhaps matching TRBD1 (5 bases). The CDR3 length is 13 residues. The V gene's germline CDR1 is SGHRS and CDR2 YFSETQ. The germline V and J ends were trimmed by 4 bases and 2 bases, with 10 bases remaining between them. CDR3 bases: TGCGCCAGCAGCCTGACAGTAACCTACGAGCAGTACTTC. This encodes CASSLTVTYEQYF.

This chain joins TRBV11-2 and TRBJ1-1; 7 positions match TRBD1. Per the germline V gene, CDR1 is SGHAT and CDR2 is FQNNGV. The CDR3 contains 13 residues. V was clipped by 3 bases and J by 5 bases; unmatched bases: 3. The chain's CDR3 is CASSFTGVTEAFF. The CDR3 DNA reads as TGTGCCAGCAGCTTCACAGGGGTTACTGAAGCTTTCTTT.

About this clone: The sample has other DNA sequences that encode this CDR3 too. The chain uses TRBV7-3 and TRBJ1-1; D gene ambiguous. From germline, CDR1 is SGHTA and CDR2 FQGTGA. This CDR3 has 13 residues. V was trimmed by 0 bases and J by 1 base, leaving 3 bases between them. The CDR3 DNA follows: TGTGCCAGCAGCTTAACGAGGAACACTGAAGCTTTCTTT. Amino acids: CASSLTRNTEAFF.

J is TRBJ1-2 and V is TRBV5-1; weak D call: TRBD1 (5 bases). V lost 0 bases and J 1 base, leaving 10 bases between the germline ends. In germline, CDR1 is SGHRS, CDR2 YFSETQ. CDR3 size: 15 residues. As DNA, the CDR3 is TGCGCCAGCAGCTTGGAGGTCAGGGATAACTATGGCTACACCTTC. It codes for CASSLEVRDNYGYTF.

CDR3 sequence: CASSLLAGVLETQYF. As DNA, the CDR3 is TGTGCCAGCAGCCTTCTAGCGGGAGTCCTAGAGACCCAGTACTTC. The chain joins TRBV7-9 to TRBJ2-5; 10 bases are a match to TRBD2. J lost 4 bases, V lost 5 bases, and 7 bases had no gene match. CDR3 length equals 15 residues. Germline CDR1 reads SEHNR; CDR2 reads FQNEAQ (reference sequence).

The chain joins TRBV7-3 to TRBJ2-1; TRBD2 agrees at 13 bases. The CDR3 runs 15 residues. V shed 4 bases, J shed 9 bases, and the junction held 6 bases outside the gene matches. The germline gives CDR1 SGHTA, CDR2 FQGTGA. CDR3 nucleotide sequence: TGTGCCAGCAGCTCACTAGCGGGAGGGCCTAGTGAGCAGTTCTTC. It is translated as CASSSLAGGPSEQFF.

This chain links TRBV5-4 with TRBJ1-2; D not resolved. Trimming shortened V by 6 bases and J by 1 base, and 16 bases separated the two germline ends. The CDR3 sequence is 15 residues long. CDR1 and CDR2 from the germline V gene are SGHNT and YYREEE (reference sequence). In DNA, the CDR3 is TGTGCCAGCAAATCCGGCGGATCCTTTAACTATGGCTACACCTTC. Its protein product is CASKSGGSFNYGYTF.

This clone was picked up one time. The chain combines TRBV7-9 with TRBJ1-1; tentative D call: TRBD1 (6 bases). The ends were cut back, 4 bases at V and 3 bases at J, with 12 bases in the middle. Per the germline V gene, CDR1 is SEHNR and CDR2 is FQNEAQ (reference sequence). The CDR3 is 14 residues long. The chain's CDR3 is CASSSTRGYTEAFF. The DNA of the CDR3 is TGTGCCAGCAGCTCGACCAGGGGATACACTGAAGCTTTCTTT.

Written as DNA, the CDR3 is TGCGCCAGCAGCCCCAGACTAGCGGGAGCAGATACGCAGTATTTT. Translating gives CASSPRLAGADTQYF. The rearrangement uses TRBV4-3 and TRBJ2-3; 12 positions agree with TRBD2. The CDR3 sequence is 15 residues long. Germline V gene lookup returns CDR1 LGHNA and CDR2 YSLEER. V lost 4 bases, J lost 4 bases, and 3 bases stayed unmatched.

The CDR3 here is CASSLGTSGRRNEQFF. For the CDR3, the DNA is TGCGCCAGCAGCCTGGGGACTAGCGGGAGGAGAAATGAGCAGTTCTTC. This chain links TRBV5-1 with TRBJ2-1, with 15 bases identical to TRBD2. The germline gives CDR1 SGHRS, CDR2 YFSETQ. The CDR3 contains 16 residues. V lost 4 bases, J lost 7 bases, and 6 bases stayed unmatched.

The chain uses TRBV15 and TRBJ1-1; D gene unclear. This CDR3 contains 14 residues. The germline V gene encodes CDR1 LNHNV and CDR2 YYDKDF (reference sequence). Deletions cut 2 bases from V and 1 base from J, with 8 bases between. The DNA of the CDR3 is TGTGCCACCAGCAGACAGGTGGGGAACACTGAAGCTTTCTTT. Its protein product is CATSRQVGNTEAFF.

This sequence joins TRBV6-6 and TRBJ2-7; TRBD2 aligns across 8 bases. Germline V CDR1 and CDR2: MNHNY, SVGAGI (reference sequence). This CDR3 has 16 residues. Germline trimming cut 2 bases from V and 5 bases from J; bases unmatched to any gene: 11. CDR3 sequence: CASSYGGRNELDEQYF. CDR3 sequence (DNA): TGTGCCAGCAGTTACGGCGGGAGGAACGAATTAGACGAGCAGTACTTC.

The genes are TRBV5-1 and TRBJ2-1; 8 bases match TRBD2. The germline V gene encodes CDR1 SGHRS and CDR2 YFSETQ. This CDR3 is built from 16 residues. V lost 0 bases, J lost 3 bases, and 5 bases stayed unmatched. In nucleotides, the CDR3 is TGCGCCAGCAGCTTGGGGCTAGCGGGTCTCTACAATGAGCAGTTCTTC. This gives the protein CASSLGLAGLYNEQFF.

The gene calls are TRBV6-1 and TRBJ1-2, with D hard to call. V was trimmed by 1 base and J by 4 bases, leaving 13 bases between them. The CDR3 length is 15 residues. The V gene's germline CDR1 is MNHNS and CDR2 SASEGT. CDR3 residues: CASSEGALFGYGYTF. The DNA of the CDR3 is TGTGCCAGCAGTGAAGGAGCTCTTTTTGGCTATGGCTACACCTTC.